These T cell receptor beta chains were read from a single sample in a study of cytomegalovirus exposure and HLA in healthy donors. Clones were read by immunoSEQ multiplex PCR, and TCRdb kept only the in-frame ones, dropping some. The sample comprises some 160,000 clones, 80% to 85% of which are singletons, and under 2% rests with the top ten. Material for sequencing was PBMCs. The receptors shown here come from a man aged 18 to 30 in good health and CMV-seronegative. Each CDR3 is given with its conserved first and last residue. The order of the fields is V gene, D gene, clone size, J gene, CDR3 protein, CDR3 DNA. A D gene is named only where the DNA matches it firmly. Some rows have no size entry. The others give once, few or many, or a class for an expanded clone.

TRBV19	.	.	TRBJ1-2	CASRSGQHDYGYTF	TGTGCCAGTAGGAGCGGGCAACATGACTATGGCTACACCTTC
TRBV5-6	.	.	TRBJ1-4	CASSFLAGVGEKLFF	TGTGCCAGCAGCTTTCTGGCAGGGGTCGGCGAAAAACTGTTTTTT
TRBV7-9	.	.	TRBJ2-3	CASSPTWGQEAADTQYF	TGTGCCAGCAGCCCCACCTGGGGCCAAGAGGCGGCAGATACGCAGTATTTT
TRBV6-5	TRBD1	.	TRBJ1-2	CASGTGNGYTF	TGTGCCAGCGGGACAGGGAATGGCTACACCTTC
TRBV5-4	.	once	TRBJ2-1	CASSPLSGDNEQFF	TGTGCCAGCAGCCCCCTCAGCGGAGACAATGAGCAGTTCTTC
TRBV27	.	.	TRBJ1-5	CASSTKQGFNQPQHF	TGTGCCAGCAGCACCAAACAGGGTTTCAATCAGCCCCAGCATTTT
TRBV6-1	TRBD1	.	TRBJ1-2	CASRAGQARGGYTF	TGTGCCAGCAGAGCCGGACAGGCGAGAGGAGGCTACACCTTC
TRBV10-3	TRBD1	few	TRBJ2-2	CATSGQGVSGELFF	TGTGCCACCTCGGGACAGGGGGTCTCCGGGGAGCTGTTTTTT
TRBV27	.	.	TRBJ2-2	CASRHRTDANTGELFF	TGTGCCAGCCGACATAGGACTGACGCGAACACCGGGGAGCTGTTTTTT
TRBV10-3	.	.	TRBJ2-2	CAISSTNTGELFF	TGTGCCATCAGTTCCACGAACACCGGGGAGCTGTTTTTT
TRBV2	.	.	TRBJ1-1	CASSEDRITEAFF	TGTGCCAGCAGTGAAGACAGGATCACTGAAGCTTTCTTT
TRBV11-1	.	.	TRBJ2-2	CASSPTSSDGELFF	TGTGCCAGCAGCCCAACTAGCTCGGACGGGGAGCTGTTTTTT
TRBV7-7	.	once	TRBJ2-5	CASSLADWASGETQYF	TGTGCCAGCAGCTTAGCGGATTGGGCCAGCGGAGAGACCCAGTACTTC
TRBV6-6	.	.	TRBJ2-1	CASSYSDNEQFF	TGTGCCAGCAGTTACTCCGACAATGAGCAGTTCTTC
TRBV11-2	TRBD2	.	TRBJ2-2	CASSNPGGEGWNTGELFF	TGTGCCAGCAGCAACCCCGGGGGGGAGGGTTGGAACACCGGGGAGCTGTTTTTT
TRBV7-2	TRBD2	.	TRBJ2-1	CASSSGGGSMNEQFF	TGTGCCAGCAGCTCGGGGGGTGGTTCGATGAATGAGCAGTTCTTC
TRBV4-3	.	.	TRBJ2-2	CASSQGQRRGQGYRTGELFF	TGCGCCAGCAGCCAAGGGCAGAGACGAGGGCAGGGGTATCGGACCGGGGAGCTGTTTTTT
TRBV5-1	.	once	TRBJ1-4	CASSLRQLATNEKLFF	TGCGCCAGCAGCTTGCGACAACTTGCAACTAATGAAAAACTGTTTTTT
TRBV19	.	.	TRBJ2-1	CASKEGSSYNEQFF	TGTGCCAGTAAGGAGGGGAGCTCCTACAATGAGCAGTTCTTC
TRBV9	TRBD1	.	TRBJ2-1	CASSGGTGSNEQFF	TGTGCCAGCAGCGGGGGGACAGGGAGCAATGAGCAGTTCTTC
TRBV5-4	.	.	TRBJ2-3	CASSLDSKADTQYF	TGTGCCAGCAGCTTGGACAGTAAGGCAGATACGCAGTATTTT
TRBV6-5	.	.	TRBJ1-2	CASSYSISRLYGYTF	TGTGCCAGCAGTTACTCGATATCCAGACTTTATGGCTACACCTTC
TRBV27	.	.	TRBJ2-7	CASIGPDTSYEQYF	TGTGCCAGCATCGGGCCGGACACATCCTACGAGCAGTACTTC
TRBV7-9	.	.	TRBJ2-7	CASSLDTHYEQYF	TGTGCCAGCAGCTTAGACACGCACTACGAGCAGTACTTC
TRBV6-4	.	.	TRBJ1-1	CASSVEPHTEAFF	TGTGCCAGCAGTGTCGAGCCGCACACTGAAGCTTTCTTT
TRBV28	TRBD1	.	TRBJ1-1	CASSPSTGAVTEAFF	TGTGCCAGCAGCCCCTCGACAGGGGCGGTCACTGAAGCTTTCTTT
TRBV25-1	.	few	TRBJ2-7	CASSEPGRVYEQYF	TGTGCCAGCAGTGAACCGGGCAGGGTTTACGAGCAGTACTTC
TRBV2	TRBD1	.	TRBJ1-3	CASSEGTGYSGNTIYF	TGTGCCAGCAGTGAAGGGACAGGCTACTCTGGAAACACCATATATTTT
TRBV5-1	TRBD2	.	TRBJ2-3	CASSTTLGASGGTDTQYF	TGCGCCAGCAGCACCACGCTCGGGGCTAGCGGGGGCACAGATACGCAGTATTTT
TRBV28	TRBD2	.	TRBJ2-5	CASSLWASGGKGAQYF	TGTGCCAGCAGTTTATGGGCTAGCGGGGGGAAGGGGGCCCAGTACTTC
TRBV7-2	.	.	TRBJ2-7	CASSLLVAESSYEQYF	TGTGCCAGCAGCTTACTCGTGGCGGAGAGCTCCTACGAGCAGTACTTC
TRBV4-3	TRBD1	.	TRBJ1-1	CASSRTGNTEAFF	TGCGCCAGCAGCCGGACAGGGAACACTGAAGCTTTCTTT
TRBV5-6	.	.	TRBJ2-5	CASGFGGKGETQYF	TGTGCCAGCGGCTTTGGAGGGAAAGGAGAGACCCAGTACTTC